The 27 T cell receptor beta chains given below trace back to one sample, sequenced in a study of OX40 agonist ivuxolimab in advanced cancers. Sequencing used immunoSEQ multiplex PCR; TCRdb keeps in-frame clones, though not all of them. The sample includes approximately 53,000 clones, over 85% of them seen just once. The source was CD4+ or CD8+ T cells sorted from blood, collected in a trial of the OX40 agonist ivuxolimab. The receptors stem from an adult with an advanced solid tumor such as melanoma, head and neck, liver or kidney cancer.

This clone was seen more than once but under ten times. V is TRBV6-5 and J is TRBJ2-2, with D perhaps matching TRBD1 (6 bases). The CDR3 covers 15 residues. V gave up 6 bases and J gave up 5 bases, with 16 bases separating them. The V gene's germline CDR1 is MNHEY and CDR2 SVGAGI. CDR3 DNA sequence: TGTGCCAGCAGCGACAGGAGCCGAGGGACCGGGGAGCTGTTTTTT. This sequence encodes CASSDRSRGTGELFF.

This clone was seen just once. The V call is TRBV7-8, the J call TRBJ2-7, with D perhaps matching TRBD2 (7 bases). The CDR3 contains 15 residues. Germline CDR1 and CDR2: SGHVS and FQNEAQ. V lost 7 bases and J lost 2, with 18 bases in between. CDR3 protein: CASTHGGQIAYEQYF. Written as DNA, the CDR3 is TGTGCCAGCACCCACGGGGGGCAGATTGCCTACGAGCAGTACTTC.

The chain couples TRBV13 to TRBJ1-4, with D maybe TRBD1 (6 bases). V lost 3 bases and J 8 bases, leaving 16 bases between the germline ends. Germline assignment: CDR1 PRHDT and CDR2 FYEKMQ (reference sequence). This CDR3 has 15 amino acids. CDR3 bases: TGTGCCAGCAGCTTCGACAGGTCTGTTGACGAAAAACTGTTTTTT. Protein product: CASSFDRSVDEKLFF.

The DNA for the CDR3 is TGTGCCAGCAGTTTACGTACCCCCACTGAAGCTTTCTTT. Translating gives CASSLRTPTEAFF. The rearrangement uses TRBV28 and TRBJ1-1; no firm D call. V lost 2 bases, J lost 4 bases, and 8 bases lay in between. Per the germline V gene, CDR1 is MDHEN and CDR2 is SYDVKM. This CDR3 region has 13 residues.

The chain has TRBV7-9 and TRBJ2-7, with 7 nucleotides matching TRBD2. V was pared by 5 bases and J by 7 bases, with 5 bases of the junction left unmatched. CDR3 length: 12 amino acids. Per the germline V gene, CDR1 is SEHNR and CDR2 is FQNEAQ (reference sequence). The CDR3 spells CASSKEGGEQYF. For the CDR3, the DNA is TGTGCCAGCAGCAAAGAGGGAGGGGAGCAGTACTTC.

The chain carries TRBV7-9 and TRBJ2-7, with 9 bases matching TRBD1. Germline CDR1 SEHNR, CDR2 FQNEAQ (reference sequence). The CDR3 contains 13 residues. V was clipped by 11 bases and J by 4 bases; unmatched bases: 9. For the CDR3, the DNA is TGTGCCTTGGAGGGGGACAGGGTTTACGAGCAGTACTTC. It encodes CALEGDRVYEQYF.

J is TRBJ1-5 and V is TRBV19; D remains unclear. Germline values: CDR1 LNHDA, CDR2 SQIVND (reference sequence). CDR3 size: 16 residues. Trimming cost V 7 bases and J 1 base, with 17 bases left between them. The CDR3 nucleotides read TGTGCCAGTACGATCTCAGAGGGCTGGAGCAATCAGCCCCAGCATTTT. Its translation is CASTISEGWSNQPQHF.

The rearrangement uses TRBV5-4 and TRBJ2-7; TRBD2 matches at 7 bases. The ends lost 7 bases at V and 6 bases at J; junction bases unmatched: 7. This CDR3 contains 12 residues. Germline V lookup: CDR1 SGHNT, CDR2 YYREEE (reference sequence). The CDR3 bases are TGTGCCAGCGCTGGGGGGGGGTCCGAGCAGTACTTC. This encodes CASAGGGSEQYF.

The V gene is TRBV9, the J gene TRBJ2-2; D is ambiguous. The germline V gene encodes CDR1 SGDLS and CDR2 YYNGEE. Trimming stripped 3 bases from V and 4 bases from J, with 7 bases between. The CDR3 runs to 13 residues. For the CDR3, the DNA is TGTGCCAGCAGCGCCGAGAGCACCGGGGAGCTGTTTTTT. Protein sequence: CASSAESTGELFF.

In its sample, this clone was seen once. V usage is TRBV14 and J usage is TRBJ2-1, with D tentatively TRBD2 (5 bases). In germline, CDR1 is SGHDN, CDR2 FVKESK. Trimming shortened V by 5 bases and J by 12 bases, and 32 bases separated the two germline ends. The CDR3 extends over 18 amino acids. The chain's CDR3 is CASSASSFEDLPSMSQFF. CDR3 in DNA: TGTGCCAGCAGCGCAAGTTCATTTGAGGACTTGCCGTCAATGTCGCAGTTCTTC.

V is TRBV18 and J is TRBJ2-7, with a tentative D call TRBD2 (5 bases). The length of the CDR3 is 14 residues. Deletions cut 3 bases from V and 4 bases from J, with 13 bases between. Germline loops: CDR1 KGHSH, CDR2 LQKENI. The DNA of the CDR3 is TGTGCCAGCTCACCTCCACCGCCGGGGTACGAGCAGTACTTC. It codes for CASSPPPPGYEQYF. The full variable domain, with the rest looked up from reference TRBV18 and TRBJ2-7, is NAGVMQNPRHLVRRRGQEARLRCSPMKGHSHVYWYRQLPEEGLKFMVYLQKENIIDESGMPKERFSAEFPKEGPSILRIQQVVRGDSAAYFCASSPPPPGYEQYFGPGTRLTVT.

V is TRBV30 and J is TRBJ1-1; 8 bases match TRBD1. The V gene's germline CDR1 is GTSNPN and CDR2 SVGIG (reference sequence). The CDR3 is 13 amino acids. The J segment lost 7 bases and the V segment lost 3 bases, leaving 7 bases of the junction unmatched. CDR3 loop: CAWRGGRGLEAFF. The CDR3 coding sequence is TGTGCCTGGAGGGGCGGCAGGGGGCTTGAAGCTTTCTTT.

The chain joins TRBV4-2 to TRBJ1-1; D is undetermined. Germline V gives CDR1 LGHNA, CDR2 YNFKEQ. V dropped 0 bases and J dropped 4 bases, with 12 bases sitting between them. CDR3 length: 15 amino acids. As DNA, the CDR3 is TGTGCCAGCAGCCAAGAATTCATACAGACCACTGAAGCTTTCTTT. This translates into CASSQEFIQTTEAFF.

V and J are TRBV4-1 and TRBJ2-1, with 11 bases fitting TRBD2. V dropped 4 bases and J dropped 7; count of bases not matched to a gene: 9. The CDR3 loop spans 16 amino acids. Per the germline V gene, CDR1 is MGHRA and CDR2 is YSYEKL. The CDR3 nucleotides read TGCGCCAGCAGCCCCTCTGGGACTAGCGGTTGGAATGAGCAGTTCTTC. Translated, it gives CASSPSGTSGWNEQFF.

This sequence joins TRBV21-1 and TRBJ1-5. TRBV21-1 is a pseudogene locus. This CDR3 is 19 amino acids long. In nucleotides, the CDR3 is TGTGCCAGCAGCAAAGTTAGGAGGGAGGCCCCCCTAATAGGGCAGCCCCAGCATTTT. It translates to CASSKVRREAPLIGQPQHF.

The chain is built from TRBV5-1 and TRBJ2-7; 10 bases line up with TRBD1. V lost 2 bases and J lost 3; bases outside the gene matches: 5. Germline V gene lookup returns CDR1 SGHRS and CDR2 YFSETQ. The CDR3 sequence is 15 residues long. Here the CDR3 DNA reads TGCGCCAGCAGCTTAGAGGGACAGGGGAGCTACGAGCAGTACTTC. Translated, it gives CASSLEGQGSYEQYF.

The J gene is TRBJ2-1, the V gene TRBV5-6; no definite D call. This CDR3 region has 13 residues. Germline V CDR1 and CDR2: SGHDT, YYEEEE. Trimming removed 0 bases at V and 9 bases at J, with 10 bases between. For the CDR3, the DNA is TGTGCCAGCAGCTTGGCCGAGGAACTTGAGCAGTTCTTC. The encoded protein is CASSLAEELEQFF.

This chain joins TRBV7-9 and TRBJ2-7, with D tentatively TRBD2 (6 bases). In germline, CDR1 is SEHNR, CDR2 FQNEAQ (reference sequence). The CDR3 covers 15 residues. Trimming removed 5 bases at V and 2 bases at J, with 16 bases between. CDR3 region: CASSPAGGSPYEQYF. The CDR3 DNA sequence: TGTGCCAGCAGCCCAGCTGGGGGGTCCCCCTACGAGCAGTACTTC.

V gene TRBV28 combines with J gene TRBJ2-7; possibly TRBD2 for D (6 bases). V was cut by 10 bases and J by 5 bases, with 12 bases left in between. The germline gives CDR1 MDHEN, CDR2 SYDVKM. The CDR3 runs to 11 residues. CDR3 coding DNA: TGTGCCACCATGACGGGAGACGAGCAGTACTTC. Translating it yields CATMTGDEQYF.

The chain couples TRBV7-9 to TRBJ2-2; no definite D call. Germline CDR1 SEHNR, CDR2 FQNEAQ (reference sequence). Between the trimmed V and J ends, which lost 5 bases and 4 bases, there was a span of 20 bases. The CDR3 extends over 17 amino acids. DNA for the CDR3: TGTGCCAGCAGCGCAGGCGACTTCGCCTTAAGCACCGGGGAGCTGTTTTTT. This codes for CASSAGDFALSTGELFF. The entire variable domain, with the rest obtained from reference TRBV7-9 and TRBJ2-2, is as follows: DTGVSQNPRHKITKRGQNVTFRCDPISEHNRLYWYRQTLGQGPEFLTYFQNEAQLEKSRLLSDRFSAERPKGSFSTLEIQRTEQGDSAMYLCASSAGDFALSTGELFFGEGSRLTVL.

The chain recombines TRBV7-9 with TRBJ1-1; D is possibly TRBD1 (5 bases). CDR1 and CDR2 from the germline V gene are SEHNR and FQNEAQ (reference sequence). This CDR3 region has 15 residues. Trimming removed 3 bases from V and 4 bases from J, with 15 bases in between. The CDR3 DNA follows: TGTGCCAGCAGCTTTCCCGCCAGGGCGGGCACTGAAGCTTTCTTT. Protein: CASSFPARAGTEAFF.

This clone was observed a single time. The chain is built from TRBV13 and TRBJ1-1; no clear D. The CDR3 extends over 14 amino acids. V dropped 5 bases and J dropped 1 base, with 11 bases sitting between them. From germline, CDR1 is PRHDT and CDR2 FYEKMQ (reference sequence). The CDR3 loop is CASSPRAANTEAFF. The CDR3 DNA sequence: TGTGCCAGCAGCCCCCGTGCGGCGAACACTGAAGCTTTCTTT.

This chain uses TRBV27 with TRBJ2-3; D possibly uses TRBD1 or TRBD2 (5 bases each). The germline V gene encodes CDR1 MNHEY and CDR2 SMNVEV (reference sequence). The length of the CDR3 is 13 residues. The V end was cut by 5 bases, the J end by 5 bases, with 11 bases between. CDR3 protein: CASSHRDLDTQYF. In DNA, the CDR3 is TGTGCCAGCAGTCACCGGGACCTAGATACGCAGTATTTT.

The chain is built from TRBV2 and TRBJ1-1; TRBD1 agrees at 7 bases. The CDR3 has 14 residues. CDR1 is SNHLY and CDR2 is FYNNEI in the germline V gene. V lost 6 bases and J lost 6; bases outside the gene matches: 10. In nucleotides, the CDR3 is TGTGCCAGCAGCAAGACAGGGATGCTTGCTGAAGCTTTCTTT. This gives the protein CASSKTGMLAEAFF.

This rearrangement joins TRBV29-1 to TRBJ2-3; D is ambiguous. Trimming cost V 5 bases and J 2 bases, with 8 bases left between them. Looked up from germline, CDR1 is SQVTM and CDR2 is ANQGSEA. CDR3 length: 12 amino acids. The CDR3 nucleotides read TGCAGCGTTACAGCCCCCACAGATACGCAGTATTTT. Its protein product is CSVTAPTDTQYF.

The CDR3 DNA reads TGTGCCAGCAGTCCCGGGACCCCAAATGATGGCTACACCTTC. Residues: CASSPGTPNDGYTF. The chain employs TRBV6-5 and TRBJ1-2; a weak D match, TRBD1 (5 bases). Germline loops: CDR1 MNHEY, CDR2 SVGAGI. The ends were cut back, 5 bases at V and 6 bases at J, with 16 bases in the middle. The CDR3 spans 14 residues.

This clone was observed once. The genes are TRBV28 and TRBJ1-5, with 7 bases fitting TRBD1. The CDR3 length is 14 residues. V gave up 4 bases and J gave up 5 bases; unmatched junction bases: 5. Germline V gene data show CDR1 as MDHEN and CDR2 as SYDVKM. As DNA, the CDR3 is TGTGCCAGCAGTTCTAGAGGGGGCTATCAGCCCCAGCATTTT. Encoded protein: CASSSRGGYQPQHF.